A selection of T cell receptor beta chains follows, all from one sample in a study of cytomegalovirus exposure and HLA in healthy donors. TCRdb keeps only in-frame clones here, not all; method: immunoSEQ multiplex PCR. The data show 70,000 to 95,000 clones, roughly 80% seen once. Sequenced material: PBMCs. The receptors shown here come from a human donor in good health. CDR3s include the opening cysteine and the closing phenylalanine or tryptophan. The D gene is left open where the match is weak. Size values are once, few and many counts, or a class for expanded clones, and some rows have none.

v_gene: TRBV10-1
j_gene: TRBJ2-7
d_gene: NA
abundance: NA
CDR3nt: TGCGCCAGCAGTGAGCCCCCCCACCCCGGGACTTTCCACTACGAGCAGTACTTC
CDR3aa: CASSEPPHPGTFHYEQYF

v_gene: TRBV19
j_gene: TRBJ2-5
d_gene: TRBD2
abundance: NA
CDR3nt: TGTGCCAGCGGGGGGCGGGGGGGGGAGACCCAGTACTTC
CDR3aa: CASGGRGGETQYF

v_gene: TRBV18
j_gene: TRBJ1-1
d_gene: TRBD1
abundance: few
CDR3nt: TGTGCCAGCTCCACGACAGGGTGGAACACTGAAGCTTTCTTT
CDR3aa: CASSTTGWNTEAFF

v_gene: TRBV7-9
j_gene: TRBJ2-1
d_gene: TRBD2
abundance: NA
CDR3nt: TGTGCCAGCAGACGAGGGACTAGCGGGACCTCCCCGAACAATGAGCAGTTCTTC
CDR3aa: CASRRGTSGTSPNNEQFF

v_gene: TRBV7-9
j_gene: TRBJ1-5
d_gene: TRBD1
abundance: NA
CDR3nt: TGTGCCAGCAGCGCCGCCGGGACAGGGAACCAGCCCCAGCATTTT
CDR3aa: CASSAAGTGNQPQHF

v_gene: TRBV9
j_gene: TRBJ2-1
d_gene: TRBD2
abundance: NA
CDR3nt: TGTGCCAGCAGCCCATGGGGCGGGGGGGCCACGGATGAGCAGTTCTTC
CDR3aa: CASSPWGGGATDEQFF

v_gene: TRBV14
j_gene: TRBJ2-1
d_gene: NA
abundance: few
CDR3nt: TGTGCCAGCAGCCAAGGGGGCGTAGAGCAGTTCTTC
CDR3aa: CASSQGGVEQFF

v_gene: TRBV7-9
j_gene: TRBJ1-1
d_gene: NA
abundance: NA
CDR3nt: TGTGCCAGCAGCATACCCATTGACAGGCATAACACTGAAGCTTTCTTT
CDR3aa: CASSIPIDRHNTEAFF

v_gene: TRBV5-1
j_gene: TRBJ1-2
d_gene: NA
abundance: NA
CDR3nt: TGCGCCAGCAGCTTGCGGCCAGACGGGGCCGGGGGTGGCTACACCTTC
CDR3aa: CASSLRPDGAGGGYTF

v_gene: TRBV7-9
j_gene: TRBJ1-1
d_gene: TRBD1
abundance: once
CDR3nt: TGTGCCAGCAGCGCCTGGCCCACAGGGGGCGCGACTGAAGCTTTCTTT
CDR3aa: CASSAWPTGGATEAFF

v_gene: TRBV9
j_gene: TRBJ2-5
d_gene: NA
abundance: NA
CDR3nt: TGTGCCAGCAGCGTAGCCCTAGAGGGGACCCAGTACTTC
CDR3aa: CASSVALEGTQYF

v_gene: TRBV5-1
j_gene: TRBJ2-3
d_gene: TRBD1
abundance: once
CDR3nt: TGCGCCAGCAGCTCTGACAGGGTAGTGCGGACAGATACGCAGTATTTT
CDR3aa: CASSSDRVVRTDTQYF

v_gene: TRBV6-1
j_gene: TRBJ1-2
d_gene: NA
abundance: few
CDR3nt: TGTGCCAGCAGTGAGGGCAGCTATGGCTACACCTTC
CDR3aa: CASSEGSYGYTF

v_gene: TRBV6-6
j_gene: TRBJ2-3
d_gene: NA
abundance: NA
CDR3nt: TGTGCCAGCAGTTACGTGGGGGCCCCCACAGATACGCAGTATTTT
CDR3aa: CASSYVGAPTDTQYF

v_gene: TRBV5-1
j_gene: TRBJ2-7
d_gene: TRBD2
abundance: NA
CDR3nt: TGCGCCAGCAGCTTGGCTCGGGGGGGATACGAGCAGTACTTC
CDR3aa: CASSLARGGYEQYF

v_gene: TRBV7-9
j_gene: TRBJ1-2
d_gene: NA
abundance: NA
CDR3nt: TGTGCCAGCAGCTTCCCCGGGGGAGATCCTGGCTACACCTTC
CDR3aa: CASSFPGGDPGYTF

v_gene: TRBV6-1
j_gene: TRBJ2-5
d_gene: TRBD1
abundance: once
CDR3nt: TGTGCCACGTCTACGGGCGGACAGGCGCAAGAGACCCAGTACTTC
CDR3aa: CATSTGGQAQETQYF